The 26 T cell receptor beta chains below all came from one sample that was sequenced in a study of T cell changes during pregnancy in multiple sclerosis. Assay: immunoSEQ multiplex PCR; the TCRdb copy retains only in-frame clones and omits some. The sample includes about 38,000 clones, 91% of them seen just once. Specimen: CD8+ T cells from peripheral blood mononuclear cells, collected after pregnancy. These receptors were collected from a female donor with multiple sclerosis, enrolled in a pregnancy study.

V is TRBV30 and J is TRBJ2-7, with a weak D call TRBD2 (6 bases). The V gene's germline CDR1 is GTSNPN and CDR2 SVGIG (reference sequence). The CDR3 is made up of 13 amino acids. Between the trimmed V and J ends, which lost 3 bases and 2 bases, there was a span of 11 bases. CDR3 amino acids: CAWRPGLTYEQYF. As DNA, the CDR3 is TGTGCCTGGAGACCGGGACTCACCTACGAGCAGTACTTC.

V and J are TRBV27 and TRBJ1-1, with 7 bases aligning to TRBD1. Unmatched junction bases numbered 1, after V lost 3 bases and J lost 3 bases. The V gene's germline CDR1 is MNHEY and CDR2 SMNVEV (reference sequence). This CDR3 spans 13 amino acids. The CDR3 coding sequence is TGTGCCAGCAGTTTTCAGGGGGACACTGAAGCTTTCTTT. Its protein is CASSFQGDTEAFF.

V is TRBV27 and J is TRBJ1-2, with a possible D match to TRBD1 (5 bases). CDR1 is MNHEY and CDR2 is SMNVEV in the germline V gene (reference sequence). V was trimmed by 6 bases and J by 4 bases, leaving 9 bases between them. This CDR3 has 12 residues. CDR3 nucleotides: TGTGCCAGCAGCCCCGACAGCTATGGCTACACCTTC. This translates into CASSPDSYGYTF.

This chain connects TRBV4-1 to TRBJ2-3, with TRBD2 matching over 9 bases. V was pared by 8 bases and J by 1 base, with 1 base of the junction left unmatched. CDR3 length: 13 residues. Germline CDR1 is MGHRA and CDR2 is YSYEKL. CDR3 nucleotide sequence: TGCGCCAGCTTAGCGGGGGGCACAGATACGCAGTATTTT. Encoded protein: CASLAGGTDTQYF.

The chain joins TRBV9 to TRBJ2-1; 7 positions match TRBD2. V gave up 3 bases and J gave up 7 bases; unmatched junction bases: 13. From germline, CDR1 is SGDLS and CDR2 YYNGEE. This CDR3 is built from 16 residues. CDR3 in DNA: TGTGCCAGCAGCGCTTCTTCCGGGGGGACGCGGAATGAGCAGTTCTTC. Its translation: CASSASSGGTRNEQFF.

The chain is built from TRBV19 and TRBJ2-7; 7 bases fit TRBD2. This CDR3 contains 15 residues. Looked up from germline, CDR1 is LNHDA and CDR2 is SQIVND (reference sequence). The V gene end was trimmed by 6 bases and the J gene end by 3 bases; junction bases not matched to a gene: 11. In nucleotides, the CDR3 is TGTGCCAGTAGGAAAGGGGCTAGCGGACTCTACGAGCAGTACTTC. Its translation is CASRKGASGLYEQYF.

This chain uses TRBV2 with TRBJ2-1; 10 positions match TRBD2. The CDR3 totals 13 residues. The V gene's germline CDR1 is SNHLY and CDR2 FYNNEI. Trimming removed 5 bases from V and 6 bases from J; junction bases left unmatched: 1. The CDR3 nucleotides are TGTGCCAGCAGTCTAGCGGGGGCCAATGAGCAGTTCTTC. This codes for CASSLAGANEQFF. The complete variable domain, with remaining parts taken from reference TRBV2 and TRBJ2-1, reads EPEVTQTPSHQVTQMGQEVILRCVPISNHLYFYWYRQILGQKVEFLVSFYNNEISEKSEIFDDQFSVERPDGSNFTLKIRSTKLEDSAMYFCASSLAGANEQFFGPGTRLTVL.

The chain combines TRBV5-5 with TRBJ2-1; 9 positions agree with TRBD2. Germline values: CDR1 SGHKS, CDR2 YYEKEE (reference sequence). Trimming took 2 bases from V and 3 from J; bases not matched to a gene: 3. The CDR3 spans 15 residues. The CDR3 nucleotides are TGTGCCAGCAGCTTCCCTAGCGGGAACTACAATGAGCAGTTCTTC. This sequence encodes CASSFPSGNYNEQFF.

The chain links TRBV5-5 to TRBJ2-7; 10 nucleotides align to TRBD1. Germline lookup yields CDR1 SGHKS and CDR2 YYEKEE (reference sequence). Trimming removed 0 bases from V and 6 bases from J; junction bases left unmatched: 6. There are 15 residues in the CDR3. The DNA for the CDR3 is TGTGCCAGCAGCTTGGGACAGGGGGCCGGGTTCGAGCAGTACTTC. This translates into CASSLGQGAGFEQYF. The whole variable domain, remainder taken from reference TRBV5-5 and TRBJ2-7, is DAGVTQSPTHLIKTRGQQVTLRCSPISGHKSVSWYQQVLGQGPQFIFQYYEKEERGRGNFPDRFSARQFPNYSSELNVNALLLGDSALYLCASSLGQGAGFEQYFGPGTRLTVT.

This sequence joins TRBV7-6 and TRBJ2-2, with D unclear. Trimming took off 4 bases at V and 3 bases at J, with 12 bases between the two ends. The CDR3 has 15 amino acids. Germline-derived CDR1 and CDR2 are SGHVS and FNYEAQ. The CDR3 here is CASSYIAVDTGELFF. The CDR3 nucleotides read TGTGCCAGCAGCTACATCGCCGTGGACACCGGGGAGCTGTTTTTT.

The rearrangement joins TRBV7-9 to TRBJ1-1; D possibly corresponds to TRBD1 (5 bases). The CDR3 loop spans 14 amino acids. Deletions cut 5 bases from V and 5 bases from J, with 15 bases between. Germline values: CDR1 SEHNR, CDR2 FQNEAQ (reference sequence). CDR3 in DNA: TGTGCCAGCAGCCCAGGCGGGGCACGAACTGAAGCTTTCTTT. This sequence encodes CASSPGGARTEAFF.

The chain combines TRBV15 with TRBJ2-2; D is uncertain. Germline values: CDR1 LNHNV, CDR2 YYDKDF (reference sequence). V shed 3 bases and J shed 4 bases, with 12 bases lying between them. This CDR3 region has 15 residues. The CDR3 sequence: CATSSLGLPTGELFF. CDR3 bases: TGTGCCACCAGCAGCCTCGGGTTACCCACCGGGGAGCTGTTTTTT.

The V and J genes are TRBV29-1 and TRBJ1-1; D is uncertain. The V and J ends lost 4 bases and 11 bases respectively, with 11 bases between them. The germline V gene has CDR1 SQVTM and CDR2 ANQGSEA. The CDR3 consists of 10 residues. The CDR3 sequence is CSVGEAGAFF. CDR3 in DNA: TGCAGCGTTGGGGAGGCGGGGGCTTTCTTT. Based on the CDR3 plus reference TRBV29-1 and TRBJ1-1, the full variable domain is SAVISQKPSRDICQRGTSLTIQCQVDSQVTMMFWYRQQPGQSLTLIATANQGSEATYESGFVIDKFPISRPNLTFSTLTVSNMSPEDSSIYLCSVGEAGAFFGQGTRLTVV.

This chain joins TRBV5-1 and TRBJ2-7; TRBD2 matches 13 bases. V shed 4 bases and J 2 bases; nucleotides not matched to a gene: 12. There are 18 residues in the CDR3. Germline lookup yields CDR1 SGHRS and CDR2 YFSETQ. The CDR3 region is CASSRKWTSGSLAYEQYF. Here the CDR3 DNA reads TGCGCCAGCAGCCGTAAGTGGACTAGCGGGAGTTTGGCCTACGAGCAGTACTTC.

The CDR3 reads CASSQVAADYEQYF. Here the CDR3 DNA reads TGCGCCAGCAGCCAAGTAGCGGCCGATTACGAGCAGTACTTC. V usage is TRBV4-1 and J usage is TRBJ2-7; a weak D match, TRBD2 (6 bases). The CDR3 totals 14 residues. Germline loops: CDR1 MGHRA, CDR2 YSYEKL. Trimming pared 1 base from V and 4 bases from J, leaving 11 bases between.

The rearrangement uses TRBV11-2 and TRBJ1-1; no reliable D call. CDR1 and CDR2 (germline): SGHAT, FQNNGV. This CDR3 is 14 amino acids long. V shed 3 bases and J shed 1 base, with 9 bases lying between them. The CDR3 protein is CASSLTEWNTEAFF. CDR3 bases: TGTGCCAGCAGCTTGACTGAATGGAACACTGAAGCTTTCTTT.

V and J are TRBV21-1 and TRBJ1-5; the table's D call TRBD1 went unverified against the DNA. TRBV21-1 is termed a pseudogene. The CDR3 spans 16 residues. CDR3 nucleotide sequence: TGTGCCAGCAGCAAAGGAGGGGGACCGCCATGGGTGGCCCAGCATTTT. It encodes CASSKGGGPPWVAQHF.

This clone is a singleton in its sample. The chain uses TRBV7-3 and TRBJ1-1; the match to TRBD1 covers 8 bases. The CDR3 spans 17 residues. Germline V gene data show CDR1 as SGHTA and CDR2 as FQGTGA. V lost 6 bases, J lost 0 bases, and 12 bases stayed unmatched. The CDR3 loop reads CASRLHPGDRMNTEAFF. In DNA, the CDR3 is TGTGCCAGCAGGCTCCACCCTGGGGACAGGATGAACACTGAAGCTTTCTTT.

This clone has only one observation. The chain combines TRBV10-1 with TRBJ1-6, with D possibly being TRBD1 (6 bases). Germline lookup yields CDR1 WNHNN and CDR2 SYGVQD (reference sequence). The germline V and J ends were trimmed by 7 bases and 6 bases, with 25 bases remaining between them. The CDR3 runs to 18 residues. The CDR3 DNA reads TGCGCCAGCACAGCTACAGGGAAACGGTATGTGAGTAATTCACCCCTCCACTTT. Translation gives CASTATGKRYVSNSPLHF.

This clone has ten or more counts. The chain is built from TRBV6-4 and TRBJ2-6, with D maybe TRBD1 (6 bases). V gave up 4 bases and J gave up 0 bases, with 10 bases separating them. The CDR3 totals 16 residues. Germline CDR1 reads MRHNA; CDR2 reads SNTAGT. CDR3 sequence: CASSGTGSSGANVLTF. CDR3 DNA sequence: TGTGCCAGCAGTGGCACAGGGAGCTCTGGGGCCAACGTCCTGACTTTC.

This rearrangement joins TRBV7-2 to TRBJ1-1, with D possibly TRBD1 on 5 matching bases. This CDR3 is built from 11 residues. The ends were cut back, 2 bases at V and 11 bases at J, with 9 bases in the middle. CDR1 and CDR2 from the germline V gene are SGHTA and FQGNSA. CDR3 amino acids: CASSLTGEAFF. CDR3 nucleotides: TGTGCCAGCAGCTTAACAGGCGAGGCTTTCTTT.

V usage is TRBV2 and J usage is TRBJ2-7, with a weak D call TRBD1 (5 bases). Germline lookup yields CDR1 SNHLY and CDR2 FYNNEI. Deletions cut 6 bases from V and 1 base from J, with 10 bases between. The CDR3 consists of 13 residues. DNA of the CDR3: TGTGCCAGCAGCACCAGGGCGTCCTACGAGCAGTACTTC. Translated: CASSTRASYEQYF.

The sample holds one count of this clone. The gene calls are TRBV27 and TRBJ2-7; weak D call: TRBD1 (6 bases). The CDR3 length is 13 residues. The germline V and J ends were trimmed by 4 bases and 7 bases, with 14 bases remaining between them. Germline V gives CDR1 MNHEY, CDR2 SMNVEV (reference sequence). The CDR3 loop reads CASSYTGTDEQYF. The CDR3 region has the DNA TGTGCCAGCAGTTATACAGGGACGGATGAGCAGTACTTC.

The chain has TRBV9 and TRBJ2-5, with D unresolved. Trimming took off 2 bases at V and 2 bases at J, with 13 bases between the two ends. CDR1 is SGDLS and CDR2 is YYNGEE in the germline V gene. CDR3 length: 15 amino acids. This CDR3 reads CASSVLSGAQETQYF. DNA for the CDR3: TGTGCCAGCAGCGTTTTGTCAGGTGCGCAAGAGACCCAGTACTTC.

The V and J genes are TRBV5-6 and TRBJ1-2, with TRBD1 identical over 8 bases. Trimming at V came to 0 bases and at J to 4 bases, leaving 5 bases not matched to a gene. The germline V gene has CDR1 SGHDT and CDR2 YYEEEE. The CDR3 runs 15 residues. CDR3 DNA sequence: TGTGCCAGCAGCTTGGCCAGGGGGCCGGGCTATGGCTACACCTTC. It encodes CASSLARGPGYGYTF.

CDR3 sequence (DNA): TGTGCCAGCAGCTTTGGACACAACACTGAAGCTTTCTTT. Translated, it gives CASSFGHNTEAFF. The chain is built from TRBV11-2 and TRBJ1-1; tentative D call: TRBD1 (5 bases). The CDR3 covers 13 residues. Germline V CDR1 and CDR2: SGHAT, FQNNGV. Trimming cost V 3 bases and J 2 bases, with 7 bases left between them.